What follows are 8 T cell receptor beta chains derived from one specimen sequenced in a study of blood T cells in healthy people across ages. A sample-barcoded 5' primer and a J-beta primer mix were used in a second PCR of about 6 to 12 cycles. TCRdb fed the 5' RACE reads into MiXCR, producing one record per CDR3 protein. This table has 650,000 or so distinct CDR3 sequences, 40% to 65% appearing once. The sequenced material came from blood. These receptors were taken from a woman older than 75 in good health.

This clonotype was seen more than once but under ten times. CDR3 nucleotide sequence: TGTGCCAGCAGGAAGCGGGGACGCACAGATACGCAGTATTTT. Encoded protein: CASRKRGRTDTQYF. This chain uses TRBV28 with TRBJ2-3; 7 bases are shared with TRBD2. Germline V gives CDR1 MDHEN, CDR2 SYDVKM. CDR3 length: 14 residues. The J segment lost 1 base and the V segment lost 6 bases, leaving 4 bases of the junction unmatched.

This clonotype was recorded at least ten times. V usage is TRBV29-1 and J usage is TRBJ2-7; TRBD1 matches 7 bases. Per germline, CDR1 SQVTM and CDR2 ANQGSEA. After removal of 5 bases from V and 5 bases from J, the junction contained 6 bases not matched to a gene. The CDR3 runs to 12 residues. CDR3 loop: CSVLTGTHEQYF. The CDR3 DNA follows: TGCAGCGTTTTGACAGGGACCCACGAGCAGTACTTC.

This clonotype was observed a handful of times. The CDR3 sequence: CASSGSPAQPYNEQFF. The DNA for the CDR3 is TGTGCCAGCAGTGGGAGTCCAGCCCAACCTTACAATGAGCAGTTCTTC. V and J are TRBV2 and TRBJ2-1; D gene ambiguous. Germline V CDR1 and CDR2: SNHLY, FYNNEI. V lost 4 bases and J lost 4, with 17 bases in between. The CDR3 loop spans 16 amino acids.

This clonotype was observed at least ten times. The CDR3 loop reads CASRGDPSGNTIYF. CDR3 nucleotide sequence: TGTGCCAGCCGAGGGGATCCATCTGGAAACACCATATATTTT. The rearrangement links TRBV2 to TRBJ1-3; D is perhaps TRBD1 (5 bases). The ends were cut back, 8 bases at V and 1 base at J, with 12 bases in the middle. The CDR3 spans 14 residues. The germline CDR1 and CDR2 sequences are SNHLY and FYNNEI.

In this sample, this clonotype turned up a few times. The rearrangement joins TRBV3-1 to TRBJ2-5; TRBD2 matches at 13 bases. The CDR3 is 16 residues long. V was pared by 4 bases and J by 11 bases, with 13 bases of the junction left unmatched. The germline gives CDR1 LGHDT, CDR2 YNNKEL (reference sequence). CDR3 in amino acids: CASSPGTSGIYNEQYF. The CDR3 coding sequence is TGTGCCAGCAGCCCTGGGACTAGCGGGATCTACAATGAGCAGTACTTC.

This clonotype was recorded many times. Written as DNA, the CDR3 is TGTGCCAGCAGCTTACAAACTACTGGGGCCAACGTCCTGACTTTC. It translates to CASSLQTTGANVLTF. The V call is TRBV13, the J call TRBJ2-6; D call uncertain. Germline V CDR1 and CDR2: PRHDT, FYEKMQ (reference sequence). Trimming took off 2 bases at V and 2 bases at J, with 7 bases between the two ends. This CDR3 is built from 15 residues.

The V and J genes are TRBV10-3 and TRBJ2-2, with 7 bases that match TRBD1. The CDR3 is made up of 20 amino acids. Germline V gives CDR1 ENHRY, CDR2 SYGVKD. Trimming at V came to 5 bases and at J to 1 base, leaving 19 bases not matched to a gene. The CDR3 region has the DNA TGTGCCATCAGTCCATCTCCGGGACAGATGTTTTATGGGAACACCGGGGAGCTGTTTTTT. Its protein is CAISPSPGQMFYGNTGELFF.

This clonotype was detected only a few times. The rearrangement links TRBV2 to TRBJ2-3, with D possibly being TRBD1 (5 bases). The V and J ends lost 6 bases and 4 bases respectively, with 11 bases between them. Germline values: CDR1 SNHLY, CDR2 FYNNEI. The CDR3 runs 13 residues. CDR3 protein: CASRIVGADTQYF. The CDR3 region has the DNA TGTGCCAGCAGGATTGTAGGGGCAGATACGCAGTATTTT.